The clone carrying this TCR beta chain has more than one count but fewer than ten. Its antigen is unknown. The sample originates from a study of T cells after yellow fever vaccination. Findings and limits, study-wide: Most primary-vaccination clones recurred post-booster (roughly 96% CD4, more than 85% CD8). Overlap between CD4 and CD8 compartments was detected for a small share of clonotypes.

The CDR3 is made up of 16 amino acids. Trimming took 0 bases from V and 4 from J; bases not matched to a gene: 1. Germline loops: CDR1 SGHRS, CDR2 YFSETQ. TCRdb used MiXCR to reprocess the 5' RACE reads, holding one entry per CDR3 protein. The sample holds 150,000 to 200,000 distinct CDR3 sequences, over 7% seen once. This receptor was identified in a man younger than 35 who received the YFV17D yellow fever vaccine. V usage is TRBV5-1 and J usage is TRBJ2-2; 12 bases fit TRBD1. Specimen: CD8+ T cells sorted from PBMCs, collected 45 days after the yellow fever booster vaccination. CDR3 amino acids: CASSLGDRGLTGELFF. CDR3 nucleotide sequence: TGCGCCAGCAGCTTGGGGGACAGGGGGCTCACCGGGGAGCTGTTTTTT.